Listed below are T cell receptor beta chains from one sample, sequenced in a study of T cell repertoires in cytomegalovirus infection. Each CDR3 protein is one row after TCRdb ran MiXCR on the reads. This table has fewer than 250,000 distinct CDR3 sequences, approximately 13% appearing once. Sequenced material: PBMCs. The receptor set was obtained from a human donor in good health (CMV status not recorded). Some clones in this sample may be carry-over from other donors' samples. The CDR3 runs from the conserved cysteine through the conserved F or W. Each record gives: J gene, clone size, V gene, D gene, CDR3 DNA, CDR3 protein. A D gene is named only where the DNA matches it firmly. Expanded clones are given a class, and other clones once, few, many or no size at all.

J: TRBJ1-1; size: many; V: TRBV6-6; D: -; DNA: TGTGCCAGCAGTTCGGATAGAGGGGGGAAGTACACTGAAGCTTTCTTT; CDR3: CASSSDRGGKYTEAFF
J: TRBJ1-6; size: -; V: TRBV7-2; D: TRBD1; DNA: TGTGCCAGCAGCTTCAGGGGGGGGCTGGTCTACAATTCACCCCTCCACTTT; CDR3: CASSFRGGLVYNSPLHF
J: TRBJ2-2; size: few; V: TRBV5-1; D: -; DNA: TGCGCCAGCAGCTTGCTCGAACAGAACACCGGGGAGCTGTTTTTT; CDR3: CASSLLEQNTGELFF
J: TRBJ1-1; size: -; V: TRBV20-1; D: TRBD1; DNA: TGCAGTGCGGGGACAGGGCCCCGAAAAGCTTTCTTT; CDR3: CSAGTGPRKAFF
J: TRBJ1-4; size: few; V: TRBV6-5; D: -; DNA: TGTGCCAGCAGCTCTCTGAAACTGGCAACTAATGAAAAACTGTTTTTT; CDR3: CASSSLKLATNEKLFF
J: TRBJ1-5; size: -; V: TRBV7-6; D: -; DNA: TGTGCCAGCAGCTTAACCCAGGGGCCCCAGCATTTT; CDR3: CASSLTQGPQHF
J: TRBJ2-6; size: many; V: TRBV7-2; D: -; DNA: TGTGCCGGTTTTGAGGGGTTACCTGGGGCCAACGTCCTGACTTTC; CDR3: CAGFEGLPGANVLTF
J: TRBJ1-4; size: many; V: TRBV7-8; D: TRBD1; DNA: TGTGCCAGCAGCTCTAGCCGGACAGGGGCGCGCGAAAAACTGTTTTTT; CDR3: CASSSSRTGAREKLFF
J: TRBJ1-5; size: many; V: TRBV28; D: TRBD1; DNA: TGTGCCAGCAGTTTACGGGACAGGGACCTGGGCAATCAGCCCCAGCATTTT; CDR3: CASSLRDRDLGNQPQHF
J: TRBJ2-3; size: many; V: TRBV7-3; D: -; DNA: TGTGCCAGCAGCTTAAACGCAGGGTCAGATACGCAGTATTTT; CDR3: CASSLNAGSDTQYF
J: TRBJ2-1; size: many; V: TRBV7-6; D: -; DNA: TGTGCCAGCAGCTTCAAAGGGGGTGGGGTTGAGCAGTTCTTC; CDR3: CASSFKGGGVEQFF
J: TRBJ2-2; size: few; V: TRBV7-3; D: -; DNA: TGTGCCAGCAGCTTAACTTCTGGGTTATTCGGGGAGCTGTTTTTT; CDR3: CASSLTSGLFGELFF
J: TRBJ2-2; size: many; V: TRBV29-1; D: -; DNA: TGCAGCGTTGGGCAGGGTCCCGGGGAGCTGTTTTTT; CDR3: CSVGQGPGELFF
J: TRBJ2-4; size: few; V: TRBV29-1; D: -; DNA: TGCAGCGTTGACAGGGGTGACATTCAGTACTTC; CDR3: CSVDRGDIQYF
J: TRBJ2-3; size: many; V: TRBV7-2; D: -; DNA: TGTGCCAGCAGCCTAAACAGGGCCAACACAGATACGCAGTATTTT; CDR3: CASSLNRANTDTQYF
J: TRBJ2-3; size: many; V: TRBV7-2; D: TRBD2; DNA: TGTGCCAGCAGCTTCAGACTAGCGGGGTCCACAGATACGCAGTATTTT; CDR3: CASSFRLAGSTDTQYF
J: TRBJ2-5; size: -; V: TRBV4-2; D: -; DNA: TGTGCCAGCAGCCAAGAGTTGTCAGACCAAGAGACCCAGTACTTC; CDR3: CASSQELSDQETQYF
J: TRBJ2-7; size: few; V: TRBV29-1; D: -; DNA: TGCAGCGTTGGGCCCGCAGGCTACGAGCAGTACTTC; CDR3: CSVGPAGYEQYF
J: TRBJ2-2; size: few; V: TRBV7-7; D: -; DNA: TGTGCCAGCAGCCCGGTCTTCCCCGGGGAGCTGTTTTTT; CDR3: CASSPVFPGELFF
J: TRBJ1-6; size: -; V: TRBV29-1; D: TRBD1; DNA: TGCAGCGCCCGACAGGGAGATAATTCACCCCTCCACTTT; CDR3: CSARQGDNSPLHF
J: TRBJ2-3; size: many; V: TRBV7-2; D: TRBD2; DNA: TGTGCCAGCACGCTAGCGGCCGTACGAGATACGCAGTATTTT; CDR3: CASTLAAVRDTQYF
J: TRBJ1-2; size: many; V: TRBV7-2; D: -; DNA: TGTGCCAGCAGCCCTCGCCGCCCAGGGGACTATGGCTACACCTTC; CDR3: CASSPRRPGDYGYTF
J: TRBJ2-5; size: -; V: TRBV14; D: -; DNA: TGTGCCAGCAGCCCGATTGGGGGACTCGAGGAAGAGACCCAGTACTTC; CDR3: CASSPIGGLEEETQYF
J: TRBJ2-1; size: -; V: TRBV13; D: -; DNA: TGCGCCAGCAGCACAGGGGGGGATGAGCAGTTCTTC; CDR3: CASSTGGDEQFF
J: TRBJ2-1; size: many; V: TRBV7-2; D: TRBD1; DNA: TGTGCCAGCAGCCATCGGGGACAGGGGACGGTCAATGAGCAGTTCTTC; CDR3: CASSHRGQGTVNEQFF
J: TRBJ1-1; size: -; V: TRBV7-6; D: -; DNA: TGTGCCAGCAGTCAACCCTCGGTGGGGGGGACTGAAGCTTTCTTT; CDR3: CASSQPSVGGTEAFF
J: TRBJ1-2; size: many; V: TRBV7-2; D: -; DNA: TGTGCCAGCAGCTTAGTCGAGGGAAATGGCTACACCTTC; CDR3: CASSLVEGNGYTF
J: TRBJ1-1; size: few; V: TRBV29-1; D: -; DNA: TGCAGCGTTGGGGGGGCTAGGAACACTGAAGCTTTCTTT; CDR3: CSVGGARNTEAFF
J: TRBJ1-4; size: many; V: TRBV12-3/TRBV12-4; D: -; DNA: TGTGCCAGCAGTTCTGGGGTTTGGGAAAAACTGTTTTTT; CDR3: CASSSGVWEKLFF
J: TRBJ1-4; size: few; V: TRBV6-6; D: -; DNA: TGTGCCAGCAGCCCCGCAGGGGCTCTAGAACTGTTTTTT; CDR3: CASSPAGALELFF
J: TRBJ2-6; size: many; V: TRBV19; D: TRBD2; DNA: TGTGCCAGTACCGTTCTAGCGGGGGGCTCTGGGGCCAACGTCCTGACTTTC; CDR3: CASTVLAGGSGANVLTF
J: TRBJ2-7; size: few; V: TRBV6-2/TRBV6-3; D: TRBD2; DNA: TGTGCCAGCAGTGCGTTTCTAGCGGGGGGACGCGAGCAGTACTTC; CDR3: CASSAFLAGGREQYF
J: TRBJ1-2; size: many; V: TRBV19; D: -; DNA: TGTGCCAGTAGCAGCGACGGAGGCGGCTACACCTTC; CDR3: CASSSDGGGYTF
J: TRBJ2-3; size: many; V: TRBV7-2; D: -; DNA: TGTGCCAGCAGATCCACAGGGTTTGTCGCAGATACGCAGTATTTT; CDR3: CASRSTGFVADTQYF
J: TRBJ2-4; size: few; V: TRBV19; D: TRBD1; DNA: TGTGCCAGTAGTGCTCTCCCGGGACAGGGGGCGAAAAACATTCAGTACTTC; CDR3: CASSALPGQGAKNIQYF
J: TRBJ1-2; size: many; V: TRBV7-3; D: -; DNA: TGTGCCAGCAGCCTAAGGGCTACAGCGACCGAGGGCTACACCTTC; CDR3: CASSLRATATEGYTF
J: TRBJ2-1; size: many; V: TRBV7-2; D: TRBD2; DNA: TGTGCCAGCAGCTTAGGCGGGAGGGCCCAAAATGAGCAGTTCTTC; CDR3: CASSLGGRAQNEQFF
J: TRBJ2-1; size: many; V: TRBV11-2; D: -; DNA: TGTGCCAGCAGCCTCACGGAATTTGACGGGCATGAGCAGTTCTTC; CDR3: CASSLTEFDGHEQFF
J: TRBJ2-2; size: -; V: TRBV12-3/TRBV12-4; D: -; DNA: TGTGCCAGCAGTTTGCGGAAGGGCCGCACCGGGGAGCTGTTTTTT; CDR3: CASSLRKGRTGELFF
J: TRBJ2-2; size: many; V: TRBV7-3; D: TRBD2; DNA: TGTGCCAGCAGCTCCGGGACTAGCGGGAGAAGCGGGGAGCTGTTTTTT; CDR3: CASSSGTSGRSGELFF
J: TRBJ2-7; size: many; V: TRBV7-2; D: -; DNA: TGTGCCAGCAGCTTAGGGCGGAATTTCTACGAGCAGTACTTC; CDR3: CASSLGRNFYEQYF
J: TRBJ2-7; size: many; V: TRBV6-2/TRBV6-3; D: -; DNA: TGTGCCAGCAAGTACCGGGACATTTCCTACGAGCAGTACTTC; CDR3: CASKYRDISYEQYF
J: TRBJ1-2; size: -; V: TRBV7-2; D: -; DNA: TGTGCCAGCAGCCTTAGAGGACAGAGCTATGGCTACACCTTC; CDR3: CASSLRGQSYGYTF
J: TRBJ1-1; size: many; V: TRBV4-3; D: -; DNA: TGCGCCAGCAGCCGGGATCATGCCGAGAACACTGAAGCTTTCTTT; CDR3: CASSRDHAENTEAFF
J: TRBJ1-2; size: -; V: TRBV28; D: -; DNA: TGTGCCAGCAGTTTATCCAATAAGGGGAGAGGCGGCTACACCTTC; CDR3: CASSLSNKGRGGYTF
J: TRBJ1-4; size: many; V: TRBV7-9; D: -; DNA: TGTGCCAGCGCTGGGGACCCAACTAATGAAAAACTGTTTTTT; CDR3: CASAGDPTNEKLFF
J: TRBJ1-1; size: many; V: TRBV7-9; D: -; DNA: TGTGCCAGCAGCGAAGTAGGAAGAACTGAAGCTTTCTTT; CDR3: CASSEVGRTEAFF
J: TRBJ2-7; size: -; V: TRBV2; D: TRBD1; DNA: TGTGCCAGCAGTAAGGAGCGACAGGGGGAACCTTACTTC; CDR3: CASSKERQGEPYF